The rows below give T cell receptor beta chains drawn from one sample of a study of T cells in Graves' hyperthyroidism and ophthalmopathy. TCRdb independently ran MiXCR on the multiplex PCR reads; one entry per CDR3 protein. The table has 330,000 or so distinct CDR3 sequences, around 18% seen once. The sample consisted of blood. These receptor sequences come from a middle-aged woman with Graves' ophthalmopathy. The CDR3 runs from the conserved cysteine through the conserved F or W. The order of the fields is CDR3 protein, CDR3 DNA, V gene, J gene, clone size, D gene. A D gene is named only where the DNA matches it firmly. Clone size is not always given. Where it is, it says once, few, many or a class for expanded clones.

CDR3aa: CASSATRETQYF
CDR3nt: TGTGCCAGCAGCGCCACAAGGGAGACCCAGTACTTC
v_gene: TRBV12-3/TRBV12-4
j_gene: TRBJ2-5
abundance: .
d_gene: .

CDR3aa: CASSLGLAARSYEQYF
CDR3nt: TGTGCCAGCAGCCTAGGACTAGCTGCCCGCTCCTACGAGCAGTACTTC
v_gene: TRBV7-2
j_gene: TRBJ2-7
abundance: many
d_gene: TRBD2

CDR3aa: CASSFFTEAKNIQYF
CDR3nt: TGTGCCAGCAGCTTCTTTACAGAAGCCAAAAACATTCAGTACTTC
v_gene: TRBV11-2
j_gene: TRBJ2-4
abundance: many
d_gene: .

CDR3aa: CASRVGTGGPGELFF
CDR3nt: TGTGCCAGCAGGGTCGGGACAGGGGGCCCCGGGGAGCTGTTTTTT
v_gene: TRBV27
j_gene: TRBJ2-2
abundance: many
d_gene: TRBD1

CDR3aa: CASSLGQGSFF
CDR3nt: TGTGCCAGCAGTTTGGGACAGGGTTCTTTCTTT
v_gene: TRBV12-3/TRBV12-4
j_gene: TRBJ1-1
abundance: many
d_gene: TRBD1

CDR3aa: CASSFQGGREQYF
CDR3nt: TGTGCCAGCAGCTTCCAGGGAGGGCGCGAGCAGTACTTC
v_gene: TRBV6-2/TRBV6-3
j_gene: TRBJ2-7
abundance: .
d_gene: TRBD2

CDR3aa: CASSRHTGELFF
CDR3nt: TGTGCCAGCAGTCGACACACCGGGGAGCTGTTTTTT
v_gene: TRBV13
j_gene: TRBJ2-2
abundance: many
d_gene: .

CDR3aa: CASSDRGGEAFF
CDR3nt: TGCGCCAGCAGCGACAGGGGCGGTGAAGCTTTCTTT
v_gene: TRBV4-3
j_gene: TRBJ1-1
abundance: many
d_gene: TRBD1

CDR3aa: CASSIDPGRSDSRELFF
CDR3nt: TGTGCCAGTAGTATAGATCCCGGACGCTCGGACTCCAGGGAGCTGTTTTTT
v_gene: TRBV19
j_gene: TRBJ2-2
abundance: many
d_gene: .

CDR3aa: CASRGVLARAEASF
CDR3nt: TGTGCCAGCAGAGGGGTACTAGCTCGCGCTGAAGCTTCCTTT
v_gene: TRBV28
j_gene: TRBJ1-1
abundance: .
d_gene: .

CDR3aa: CASSVSYDVLNTEAFF
CDR3nt: TGTGCCAGCAGTGTCTCATATGACGTATTGAACACTGAAGCTTTCTTT
v_gene: TRBV2
j_gene: TRBJ1-1
abundance: many
d_gene: .

CDR3aa: CASSSASGTNYGYTF
CDR3nt: TGTGCCAGCAGCTCCGCATCCGGGACTAACTATGGCTACACCTTC
v_gene: TRBV7-6
j_gene: TRBJ1-2
abundance: .
d_gene: .

CDR3aa: CASSSGRSSSGNTIYF
CDR3nt: TGTGCCAGCAGCTCGGGACGTAGCAGCTCTGGAAACACCATATATTTT
v_gene: TRBV11-2
j_gene: TRBJ1-3
abundance: many
d_gene: .

CDR3aa: CASSNRQGLAAGELFF
CDR3nt: TGTGCCAGCAGCAATAGACAGGGATTAGCCGCCGGGGAGCTGTTTTTT
v_gene: TRBV11-2
j_gene: TRBJ2-2
abundance: many
d_gene: TRBD1

CDR3aa: CASSLIYLLQPQHF
CDR3nt: TGTGCCAGCAGTTTGATTTACTTGCTCCAGCCCCAGCATTTT
v_gene: TRBV28
j_gene: TRBJ1-5
abundance: many
d_gene: .

CDR3aa: CASSLAELAGVETQYF
CDR3nt: TGTGCCAGCAGCTTAGCTGAACTAGCGGGAGTAGAGACCCAGTACTTC
v_gene: TRBV7-6
j_gene: TRBJ2-5
abundance: many
d_gene: TRBD2

CDR3aa: CASSLDSGTSSYEQYF
CDR3nt: TGTGCCAGCAGCCTAGATAGCGGGACCTCCTCCTACGAGCAGTACTTC
v_gene: TRBV11-2
j_gene: TRBJ2-7
abundance: .
d_gene: TRBD2